One sample yielded the 28 T cell receptor beta chains listed below, sequenced in a study of T-cell memory formation after mild COVID-19 (dated by TCRdb to the early 2020s). The library was obtained by 5' RACE. Sequencer: Illumina NovaSeq 6000. Using fastp at Q25 and MiXCR, TCRdb reprocessed the public reads and kept productive beta chains. Here each entry gathers all rows of one CDR3 protein and keeps the most common genes and DNA. The sample has about 110,000 distinct CDR3 sequences on record, about an eighth of them singletons. The ten largest clones capture around 26% of the sample. Sequencing used PBMCs or a T cell subset sorted from them (not recorded which). Receptors originate from an adult woman who had mild COVID-19 (a few samples of this study predate the infection). The sample titles of this study are shuffled in the database, so cell type and time point are left out; the donor was told from shared clones.

This clonotype has only a few counts. This rearrangement joins TRBV14 to TRBJ2-2; a weak D match, TRBD2 (5 bases). Germline V gives CDR1 SGHDN, CDR2 FVKESK. V was cut by 2 bases and J by 4 bases, with 11 bases left in between. CDR3 length: 15 amino acids. CDR3 amino acids: CASSQYMGSTGELFF. The CDR3 nucleotides are TGTGCCAGCAGCCAATATATGGGGAGCACCGGGGAGCTGTTTTTT.

The rearrangement links TRBV19 to TRBJ2-3; TRBD2 matches at 12 bases. Germline V gene lookup returns CDR1 LNHDA and CDR2 SQIVND (reference sequence). The length of the CDR3 is 15 residues. J lost 5 bases, V lost 5 bases, and 5 bases had no gene match. CDR3 region: CASSSSGGELDTQYF. The CDR3 DNA follows: TGTGCCAGTAGTTCTAGCGGGGGGGAATTAGATACGCAGTATTTT.

The gene calls are TRBV29-1 and TRBJ2-7, with D maybe TRBD1 (6 bases). The V and J ends lost 7 bases and 0 bases respectively, with 7 bases between them. Germline CDR1 SQVTM, CDR2 ANQGSEA. This CDR3 has 11 residues. The CDR3 loop is CSGTVSYEQYF. The CDR3 DNA follows: TGCAGCGGGACAGTCTCCTACGAGCAGTACTTC.

This clonotype occurred a few times. This chain links TRBV19 with TRBJ1-1; D is unresolved. Germline loops: CDR1 LNHDA, CDR2 SQIVND (reference sequence). The V end lost 3 bases, the J end lost 10 bases, and 12 bases lay between the germline ends. The CDR3 has 12 residues. The CDR3 DNA sequence: TGTGCCAGTAGTATTTCGGGGAGGGCAGCTTTCTTT. Translating gives CASSISGRAAFF.

This clonotype was seen a handful of times. V gene TRBV7-6 combines with J gene TRBJ2-7, with D tentatively TRBD1 (6 bases). Germline CDR1 and CDR2: SGHVS and FNYEAQ. The CDR3 contains 15 residues. V shed 1 base and J shed 7 bases, with 17 bases lying between them. The CDR3 DNA follows: TGTGCCAGCAGCTTAGAAGCAGGGGAAGTTAGGGAGCAGTACTTC. This translates into CASSLEAGEVREQYF.

The V gene is TRBV5-4, the J gene TRBJ2-3, with 10 bases identical to TRBD1. CDR1 and CDR2 (germline): SGHNT, YYREEE (reference sequence). Trimming removed 6 bases from V and 3 bases from J; junction bases left unmatched: 7. This CDR3 contains 15 residues. Here the CDR3 DNA reads TGTGCCAGCAACATATGGACAGGGGGGACAGATACGCAGTATTTT. Its translation is CASNIWTGGTDTQYF.

This clonotype showed up just a few times. The rearrangement joins TRBV9 to TRBJ2-1, with 9 bases identical to TRBD2. The CDR3 has 16 amino acids. The V gene end was trimmed by 1 base and the J gene end by 10 bases; junction bases not matched to a gene: 12. Germline lookup yields CDR1 SGDLS and CDR2 YYNGEE. The CDR3 here is CASSVLAGAQPGEQFF. The CDR3 DNA reads as TGTGCCAGCAGCGTATTAGCGGGAGCCCAGCCGGGAGAGCAGTTCTTC.

The V call is TRBV19, the J call TRBJ2-7, with TRBD1 identical over 7 bases. The CDR3 contains 16 residues. Germline CDR1 is LNHDA and CDR2 is SQIVND (reference sequence). J was trimmed by 3 bases and V by 2 bases; bases with no gene match: 10. The DNA for the CDR3 is TGTGCCAGTAGTATAAGGGGCACAGGGGCGTACTACGAGCAGTACTTC. Translated: CASSIRGTGAYYEQYF.

CDR3 protein: CASRSPQSYEQYF. The CDR3, as DNA: TGTGCCAGCAGGTCCCCTCAGTCCTACGAGCAGTACTTC. This rearrangement joins TRBV7-9 to TRBJ2-7; D call uncertain. Trimming took off 6 bases at V and 1 base at J, with 10 bases between the two ends. Germline lookup yields CDR1 SEHNR and CDR2 FQNEAQ (reference sequence). The CDR3 has 13 amino acids. Together with reference TRBV7-9 and TRBJ2-7, the CDR3 gives the full variable domain: DTGVSQNPRHKITKRGQNVTFRCDPISEHNRLYWYRQTLGQGPEFLTYFQNEAQLEKSRLLSDRFSAERPKGSFSTLEIQRTEQGDSAMYLCASRSPQSYEQYFGPGTRLTVT.

This clonotype was seen ten or more times. The chain couples TRBV7-9 to TRBJ2-3, with no clear D. CDR1 is SEHNR and CDR2 is FQNEAQ in the germline V gene (reference sequence). Trimming removed 6 bases from V and 6 bases from J, with 7 bases in between. This CDR3 has 11 amino acids. The CDR3 bases are TGTGCCAGCAGTTTGGCGGATACGCAGTATTTT. Residues: CASSLADTQYF.

This chain links TRBV3-1 with TRBJ1-2; D unresolved. V was shortened by 5 bases and J by 11 bases, with 21 bases between the two germline ends. Germline loops: CDR1 LGHDT, CDR2 YNNKEL (reference sequence). This CDR3 has 14 amino acids. CDR3 protein: CASSDEGEGTGYTF. The DNA for the CDR3 is TGTGCCAGCAGCGACGAGGGTGAAGGAACTGGGTACACCTTC.

V is TRBV13 and J is TRBJ2-5; the D is unclear. There are 14 residues in the CDR3. Germline assignment: CDR1 PRHDT and CDR2 FYEKMQ (reference sequence). V was clipped by 4 bases and J by 3 bases, with 12 bases between them. CDR3 sequence (DNA): TGTGCCAGCAGCTCGCCTATGGAAAAAGAGACCCAGTACTTC. Translated: CASSSPMEKETQYF.

This clonotype appeared a few times. In DNA form, the CDR3 reads TGCAGTGCTAGTGAACTAGCGGGAGTAGCCGATACGCAGTATTTT. Translating it yields CSASELAGVADTQYF. The V gene is TRBV20-1, the J gene TRBJ2-3, with 11 bases aligning to TRBD2. J lost 6 bases, V lost 3 bases, and 8 bases had no gene match. The CDR3 extends over 15 amino acids. CDR1 and CDR2 (germline): DFQATT, SNEGSKA (reference sequence).

The rearrangement links TRBV10-3 to TRBJ2-1; weak D call: TRBD2 (5 bases). Germline V CDR1 and CDR2: ENHRY, SYGVKD. The V end was cut by 8 bases, the J end by 2 bases, with 16 bases between. This CDR3 comprises 15 residues. This CDR3 is CAIAPRDGAYNEQFF. As DNA, the CDR3 is TGTGCCATCGCCCCTCGGGATGGTGCCTACAATGAGCAGTTCTTC.

This chain links TRBV24-1 with TRBJ2-1; D is possibly TRBD2 (5 bases). The V and J ends lost 4 bases and 3 bases respectively, with 9 bases between them. Germline V gene lookup returns CDR1 KGHDR and CDR2 SFDVKD. The CDR3 has 14 amino acids. Written as DNA, the CDR3 is TGTGCCACCAGTGACCCCGGACTCTACAATGAGCAGTTCTTC. Amino acids: CATSDPGLYNEQFF.

This clonotype came up many times. This chain connects TRBV4-3 to TRBJ2-1, with TRBD2 matching 12 bases. V lost 0 bases, J lost 12 bases, and 6 bases stayed unmatched. The CDR3 runs 15 residues. Germline loops: CDR1 LGHNA, CDR2 YSLEER. The CDR3 sequence is CASSQDMTSGSAQFF. CDR3 bases: TGCGCCAGCAGCCAAGATATGACTAGCGGGAGTGCGCAGTTCTTC.

The chain uses TRBV24-1 and TRBJ2-2; 11 nucleotides match TRBD2. CDR1 and CDR2 (germline): KGHDR, SFDVKD. V lost 3 bases and J lost 0; bases outside the gene matches: 17. The CDR3 runs 22 residues. CDR3 nucleotide sequence: TGTGCCACCAGTGATCTCCCTCTTCTAGCGGGAGGACCGAGTCCGAACACCGGGGAGCTGTTTTTT. Amino acids: CATSDLPLLAGGPSPNTGELFF.

Only a few counts were recorded for this clonotype. V usage is TRBV2 and J usage is TRBJ2-7, with a possible D match to TRBD2 (6 bases). The germline V and J ends were trimmed by 2 bases and 7 bases, with 12 bases remaining between them. The CDR3 covers 13 residues. Looked up from germline, CDR1 is SNHLY and CDR2 is FYNNEI. CDR3 nucleotide sequence: TGTGCCAGCAGTGAAACTAGCTCAGGGGAGCAGTACTTC. This gives the protein CASSETSSGEQYF.

This clonotype showed up just a few times. J is TRBJ2-5 and V is TRBV20-1, with 14 bases identical to TRBD2. The CDR3 is 16 residues long. Germline V gene data show CDR1 as DFQATT and CDR2 as SNEGSKA (reference sequence). J lost 5 bases, V lost 5 bases, and 10 bases had no gene match. The CDR3 loop is CSAHRTSGGRRETQYF. As DNA, the CDR3 is TGCAGTGCTCACCGGACTAGCGGGGGGCGGAGGGAGACCCAGTACTTC.

This sequence joins TRBV5-1 and TRBJ2-1; TRBD2 aligns across 9 bases. Germline values: CDR1 SGHRS, CDR2 YFSETQ. CDR3 length: 15 residues. V lost 0 bases and J lost 4; bases outside the gene matches: 2. In DNA, the CDR3 is TGCGCCAGCAGCTTGGGACTAGCGGTGTACAATGAGCAGTTCTTC. This encodes CASSLGLAVYNEQFF.

This clonotype was recorded at least ten times. The V gene is TRBV20-1, the J gene TRBJ2-7; 7 positions agree with TRBD1. The CDR3 runs 15 residues. Germline CDR1 is DFQATT and CDR2 is SNEGSKA (reference sequence). Unmatched junction bases numbered 9, after V lost 4 bases and J lost 0 bases. CDR3 in DNA: TGCAGTGCTAACCCGACAGGGATTGTCTCCTACGAGCAGTACTTC. As protein: CSANPTGIVSYEQYF.

The chain couples TRBV19 to TRBJ1-2; D is uncertain. Trimming shortened V by 5 bases and J by 1 base, and 8 bases separated the two germline ends. This CDR3 is 13 amino acids long. Germline CDR1 LNHDA, CDR2 SQIVND (reference sequence). The CDR3 sequence: CASSVQVNYGYTF. The CDR3 DNA sequence: TGTGCCAGTAGTGTCCAGGTTAACTATGGCTACACCTTC. Full variable domain (rest looked up from reference TRBV19 and TRBJ1-2): DGGITQSPKYLFRKEGQNVTLSCEQNLNHDAMYWYRQDPGQGLRLIYYSQIVNDFQKGDIAEGYSVSREKKESFPLTVTSAQKNPTAFYLCASSVQVNYGYTFGSGTRLTVV.

This clonotype has a count of ten or more. This chain uses TRBV20-1 with TRBJ2-6; a possible D gene is TRBD1 (6 bases). Trimming removed 6 bases at V and 4 bases at J, with 19 bases between. The CDR3 sequence is 16 residues long. Germline CDR1 reads DFQATT; CDR2 reads SNEGSKA (reference sequence). This CDR3 is CSAREDSQEGANVLTF. The CDR3, as DNA: TGCAGTGCCCGTGAGGACAGCCAAGAAGGGGCCAACGTCCTGACTTTC.

This clonotype was detected only a few times. The chain uses TRBV6-5 and TRBJ1-1; unclear D gene. The CDR3 has 11 amino acids. V dropped 8 bases and J dropped 4 bases, with 8 bases sitting between them. CDR1 is MNHEY, CDR2 SVGAGI, per germline. The CDR3 DNA is TGTGCCAGCGTGCTGGGCACTGAAGCTTTCTTT. It encodes CASVLGTEAFF.

This clonotype showed up just a few times. The V call is TRBV7-2, the J call TRBJ2-1, with 12 bases fitting TRBD2. Germline CDR1 SGHTA, CDR2 FQGNSA. The CDR3 runs to 16 residues. V dropped 5 bases and J dropped 4; count of bases not matched to a gene: 6. The CDR3 region is CASSPVGLAGYNEQFF. DNA of the CDR3: TGTGCCAGCAGCCCCGTTGGACTAGCGGGGTACAATGAGCAGTTCTTC.

The J gene is TRBJ2-2, the V gene TRBV6-1; 8 nucleotides align to TRBD2. The V gene end was trimmed by 5 bases and the J gene end by 3 bases; junction bases not matched to a gene: 8. Germline V gives CDR1 MNHNS, CDR2 SASEGT. This CDR3 is 16 amino acids long. The CDR3 nucleotides read TGTGCCAGCAGTACGCATCTAGCGGGCTACACCGGGGAGCTGTTTTTT. This sequence encodes CASSTHLAGYTGELFF.

V gene TRBV11-3 combines with J gene TRBJ2-3; 7 positions agree with TRBD2. In germline, CDR1 is SGHNT, CDR2 YENEEA. The V gene end was trimmed by 1 base and the J gene end by 2 bases; junction bases not matched to a gene: 15. The CDR3 is made up of 19 amino acids. The CDR3 DNA reads TGTGCCAGCAGCTTAGGCGCTCTCCTAAGCGGGATCCCCACAGATACGCAGTATTTT. This translates into CASSLGALLSGIPTDTQYF.

The chain recombines TRBV15 with TRBJ2-5, with 7 bases matching TRBD2. The CDR3 loop spans 16 amino acids. Germline V gene lookup returns CDR1 LNHNV and CDR2 YYDKDF (reference sequence). V gave up 4 bases and J gave up 5 bases; unmatched junction bases: 13. CDR3 protein: CATSTLAAGAWETQYF. CDR3 bases: TGTGCCACCAGCACCCTAGCGGCGGGAGCTTGGGAGACCCAGTACTTC.